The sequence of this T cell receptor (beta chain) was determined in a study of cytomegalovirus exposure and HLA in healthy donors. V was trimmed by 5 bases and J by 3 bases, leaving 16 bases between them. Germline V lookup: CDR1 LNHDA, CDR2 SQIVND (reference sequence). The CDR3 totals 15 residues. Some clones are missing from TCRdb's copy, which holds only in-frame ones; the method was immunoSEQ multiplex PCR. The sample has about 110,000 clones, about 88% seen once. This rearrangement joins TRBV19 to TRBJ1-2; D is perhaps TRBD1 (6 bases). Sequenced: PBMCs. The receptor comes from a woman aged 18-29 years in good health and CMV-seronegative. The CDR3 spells CASSQQGLVHYGYTF. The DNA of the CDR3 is TGTGCCAGTAGTCAACAGGGCCTTGTTCACTATGGCTACACCTTC.